This T cell receptor beta chain was identified during a study of lymphopenia after photon versus proton radiotherapy. Regarding the study as a whole: Authors raise, but do not show, better survival with proton therapy. Post-nadir diversity loss with photons came from oligoclonal expansion, particularly CD8+ Temra cells.

Assay used: immunoSEQ multiplex PCR; TCRdb lists only in-frame clones, some missing. The sample has around 160,000 clones; approximately 86% are singletons. Comments on this clone: The antigen is undetermined.

The specimen comprised peripheral blood, sampled from a patient treated with photon-based radiotherapy. The receptor comes from a man in his fifties with gastric cancer.

The CDR3 nucleotides read TGTGCCAGCAGCTCCCGACCGGGACAGGGGTCTTTCACTGAAGCTTTCTTT. Protein: CASSSRPGQGSFTEAFF. This chain joins TRBV7-3 and TRBJ1-1, with 10 bases identical to TRBD1. From germline, CDR1 is SGHTA and CDR2 FQGTGA. Trimming removed 4 bases from V and 4 bases from J; junction bases left unmatched: 12. This CDR3 has 17 residues.